This entry lists 7 T cell receptor beta chains sequenced from one sample in a study of cytomegalovirus exposure and HLA in healthy donors. PCR involved 60 Vbeta and 13 Jbeta primers. TCRdb keeps only in-frame clones here, not all; method: immunoSEQ multiplex PCR. The sample records 160,000 or so clones, approximately 81% being singletons. Input material: PBMCs. The receptors were gathered from a man younger than 35 in good health and CMV-seronegative.

This chain connects TRBV13 to TRBJ2-2, with a possible D match to TRBD1 (6 bases). This CDR3 is 16 amino acids long. Germline CDR1 is PRHDT and CDR2 is FYEKMQ (reference sequence). Trimming took off 5 bases at V and 3 bases at J, with 16 bases between the two ends. The CDR3 DNA reads as TGTGCCAGCAGCCTAGATGGGGGCTGGTACACCGGGGAGCTGTTTTTT. Residues: CASSLDGGWYTGELFF. Filled out from reference TRBV13 and TRBJ2-2, the complete variable domain reads AAGVIQSPRHLIKEKRETATLKCYPIPRHDTVYWYQQGPGQDPQFLISFYEKMQSDKGSIPDRFSAQQFSDYHSELNMSSLELGDSALYFCASSLDGGWYTGELFFGEGSRLTVL.

Only one count was recorded for this clone. V gene TRBV18 combines with J gene TRBJ2-5, with D possibly matching TRBD1 (6 bases). There are 16 residues in the CDR3. V dropped 0 bases and J dropped 4 bases, with 15 bases sitting between them. CDR1 KGHSH and CDR2 LQKENI come from the germline V gene. The CDR3 DNA reads TGTGCCAGCTCACCACCGACCACAGGGTCAGGAGAGACCCAGTACTTC. This encodes CASSPPTTGSGETQYF.

Here the CDR3 DNA reads TGTGCCAGCAGCATGGACAGGGGGCACGAGCAGTACTTC. Encoded protein: CASSMDRGHEQYF. The gene calls are TRBV11-2 and TRBJ2-5; TRBD1 matches 11 bases. The better agreement between TRBJ2-7 and the DNA end casts doubt on the J call. CDR1 and CDR2 (germline): SGHAT, FQNNGV. CDR3 length: 13 amino acids.

The rearrangement joins TRBV7-9 to TRBJ2-5; D is possibly TRBD2 (7 bases). The length of the CDR3 is 12 residues. Trimming stripped 10 bases from V and 5 bases from J, with 14 bases between. CDR1 is SEHNR, CDR2 FQNEAQ, per germline (reference sequence). The CDR3 DNA is TGTGCCACCGCGGGGGCGAGGGAGACCCAGTACTTC. Residues: CATAGARETQYF.

This clone occurred a few times. This chain joins TRBV5-1 and TRBJ2-7; D perhaps matches TRBD2 (5 bases). Trimming removed 3 bases at V and 6 bases at J, with 13 bases between. There are 13 residues in the CDR3. Germline lookup yields CDR1 SGHRS and CDR2 YFSETQ. The CDR3 protein is CASSSYTGLEQYF. The CDR3 DNA reads as TGCGCCAGCAGCTCGTACACTGGACTCGAGCAGTACTTC.

J is TRBJ2-1 and V is TRBV4-3, with 11 bases that match TRBD2. Germline V CDR1 and CDR2: LGHNA, YSLEER. This CDR3 contains 17 residues. J was trimmed by 5 bases and V by 1 base; bases with no gene match: 7. The CDR3 sequence is CASSQGLAGGRDNEQFF. CDR3 coding DNA: TGCGCCAGCAGCCAAGGTCTAGCGGGAGGCCGCGACAATGAGCAGTTCTTC.

The chain is built from TRBV5-1 and TRBJ2-7; 7 bases match TRBD1. Per germline, CDR1 SGHRS and CDR2 YFSETQ. The trim removed 4 bases at V and 0 bases at J, leaving 10 bases unmatched. The CDR3 extends over 16 amino acids. CDR3 sequence reads: CASSKSPGTVSYEQYF. The CDR3 DNA sequence: TGCGCCAGCAGCAAAAGTCCCGGGACAGTCTCCTACGAGCAGTACTTC. Looking up the rest from reference TRBV5-1 and TRBJ2-7 gives the full variable domain: KAGVTQTPRYLIKTRGQQVTLSCSPISGHRSVSWYQQTPGQGLQFLFEYFSETQRNKGNFPGRFSGRQFSNSRSEMNVSTLELGDSALYLCASSKSPGTVSYEQYFGPGTRLTVT.